The rows below give T cell receptor beta chains drawn from one sample of a study of blood T cell repertoires in COVID-19. Assay used: immunoSEQ multiplex PCR; TCRdb lists only in-frame clones, some missing. Among approximately 440,000 clones listed, around 90% were seen once. Sequencing used PBMCs or T cells enriched from blood (not recorded which). The receptors stem from a man between 18 and 29 years old who had recovered from COVID-19. Each CDR3 is given with its conserved first and last residue. D genes are given only for firm matches.

D gene: NA; J gene: TRBJ1-2; V gene: TRBV5-6; CDR3 protein: CASSLDTTGYVLTF; CDR3 DNA: TGTGCCAGCAGCTTGGATACCACAGGTTACGTTCTCACCTTC
D gene: TRBD1; J gene: TRBJ1-5; V gene: TRBV2; CDR3 protein: CASSLGQGVSNQPQHF; CDR3 DNA: TGTGCCAGCAGCCTCGGACAGGGGGTTAGCAATCAGCCCCAGCATTTT
D gene: TRBD2; J gene: TRBJ2-1; V gene: TRBV19; CDR3 protein: CASSMAGGRYNEQFF; CDR3 DNA: TGTGCCAGTAGTATGGCGGGAGGGAGATACAATGAGCAGTTCTTC
D gene: NA; J gene: TRBJ2-7; V gene: TRBV7-9; CDR3 protein: CASSQRDRPYEQYF; CDR3 DNA: TGTGCCAGCAGCCAGCGGGACAGGCCCTACGAGCAGTACTTC
D gene: TRBD2; J gene: TRBJ2-3; V gene: TRBV24-1; CDR3 protein: CATSDPTSGSINTQYF; CDR3 DNA: TGTGCCACCAGTGACCCGACTAGCGGGAGTATAAATACGCAGTATTTT
D gene: NA; J gene: TRBJ1-1; V gene: TRBV12-3/TRBV12-4; CDR3 protein: CASSLGRGRAAFF; CDR3 DNA: TGTGCCAGCAGTTTAGGCCGGGGTAGGGCGGCTTTCTTT
D gene: NA; J gene: TRBJ1-1; V gene: TRBV19; CDR3 protein: CASSIGGRGTEAFF; CDR3 DNA: TGTGCCAGTAGTATAGGTGGCCGGGGCACTGAAGCTTTCTTT
D gene: NA; J gene: TRBJ1-4; V gene: TRBV30; CDR3 protein: CAWSVGSYNEKLFF; CDR3 DNA: TGTGCCTGGAGTGTAGGGAGCTATAATGAAAAACTGTTTTTT
D gene: TRBD2; J gene: TRBJ2-7; V gene: TRBV7-8; CDR3 protein: CASSGTSGSSGTPYEQYF; CDR3 DNA: TGTGCCAGCAGCGGGACTAGCGGGAGTTCAGGGACCCCCTACGAGCAGTACTTC
D gene: NA; J gene: TRBJ2-3; V gene: TRBV5-1; CDR3 protein: CASVLLAGTDTQYF; CDR3 DNA: TGCGCCAGCGTCTTGCTAGCTGGCACAGATACGCAGTATTTT
D gene: NA; J gene: TRBJ2-3; V gene: TRBV6-5; CDR3 protein: CALDKPADTQYF; CDR3 DNA: TGTGCCTTGGACAAACCCGCAGATACGCAGTATTTT
D gene: NA; J gene: TRBJ1-2; V gene: TRBV20-1; CDR3 protein: CSAPGYNGYTF; CDR3 DNA: TGCAGTGCTCCCGGGTACAATGGCTACACCTTC